Below are 4 T cell receptor beta chains sequenced from a single sample in a study of Ad26.COV2.S vaccination and SARS-CoV-2 variants. Treatment meaning: roughly 19 received Ad26.COV2.S at low or high dose, single or two shots; about 5 received placebo; per-sample allocation not given. Vaccine and placebo recipients were sampled on day 63 after the first injection. Using immunoSEQ multiplex PCR, the repertoire was profiled, and TCRdb retains in-frame clones only, with some absent. This sample has hundreds of thousands of clones, with more than 70% found just once. Sequenced material: peripheral blood, taken in a trial of Ad26.COV2.S vaccine versus placebo. The receptors here all came from a person aged 18 to 65 who received the Ad26.COV2.S COVID-19 vaccine or a placebo.

The rearrangement links TRBV11-3 to TRBJ2-3; 7 bases match TRBD2. Germline V lookup: CDR1 SGHNT, CDR2 YENEEA. There are 14 residues in the CDR3. Unmatched junction bases numbered 2, after V lost 4 bases and J lost 1 base. CDR3 sequence: CASSSSGGTDTQYF. CDR3 DNA: TGTGCCAGCAGCTCCAGCGGGGGCACAGATACGCAGTATTTT.

The table lists this clone with a few counts. The chain combines TRBV29-1 with TRBJ1-2; no clear D. V was clipped by 4 bases and J by 6 bases, with 9 bases between them. Germline V CDR1 and CDR2: SQVTM, ANQGSEA. The CDR3 loop spans 11 amino acids. CDR3 coding DNA: TGCAGCGTTGCCTACCAGGATGGCTACACCTTC. This codes for CSVAYQDGYTF.

The chain employs TRBV5-8 and TRBJ2-5; D gene ambiguous. CDR1 is SGHTS, CDR2 YDEGEE, per germline. CDR3 length equals 14 residues. V was cut by 0 bases and J by 1 base, with 7 bases left in between. This CDR3 is CASSLVGRQETQYF. The CDR3, as DNA: TGTGCCAGCAGCTTGGTAGGACGCCAAGAGACCCAGTACTTC.

The genes are TRBV5-1 and TRBJ2-7; TRBD2 matches at 7 bases. The CDR3 is 14 residues long. Germline lookup yields CDR1 SGHRS and CDR2 YFSETQ. With V trimmed by 3 bases and J by 3 bases, 6 bases remained unmatched. The CDR3 nucleotides are TGCGCCAGCAGCTCCCACCGGGACTACTACGAGCAGTACTTC. Its translation: CASSSHRDYYEQYF.